The sequence of this TCR beta chain was determined in a study of blood T cell repertoires in COVID-19. The CDR3 spans 12 residues. V lost 9 bases and J lost 3, with 12 bases in between. Germline V gene sequence: CDR1 LNHDA, CDR2 SQIVND (reference sequence). As originally analysed: Amplified reference gene primers provided the basis for estimating nucleated cell counts. Using immunoSEQ multiplex PCR, the repertoire was profiled, and TCRdb retains in-frame clones only, with some absent. Clone size and V and J calls were adopted from that table, with D and trimming inferred from the DNA. The sample holds approximately 330,000 clones, over 80% seen once.

The receptor was isolated from a man in his thirties or forties with COVID-19, enrolled during active disease. Material: peripheral blood. V and J are TRBV19 and TRBJ2-7; perhaps TRBD2 as D (6 bases). CDR3 nucleotide sequence: TGTGCCAGCGGGACTCAAGGCTACGAGCAGTACTTC. This gives the protein CASGTQGYEQYF.